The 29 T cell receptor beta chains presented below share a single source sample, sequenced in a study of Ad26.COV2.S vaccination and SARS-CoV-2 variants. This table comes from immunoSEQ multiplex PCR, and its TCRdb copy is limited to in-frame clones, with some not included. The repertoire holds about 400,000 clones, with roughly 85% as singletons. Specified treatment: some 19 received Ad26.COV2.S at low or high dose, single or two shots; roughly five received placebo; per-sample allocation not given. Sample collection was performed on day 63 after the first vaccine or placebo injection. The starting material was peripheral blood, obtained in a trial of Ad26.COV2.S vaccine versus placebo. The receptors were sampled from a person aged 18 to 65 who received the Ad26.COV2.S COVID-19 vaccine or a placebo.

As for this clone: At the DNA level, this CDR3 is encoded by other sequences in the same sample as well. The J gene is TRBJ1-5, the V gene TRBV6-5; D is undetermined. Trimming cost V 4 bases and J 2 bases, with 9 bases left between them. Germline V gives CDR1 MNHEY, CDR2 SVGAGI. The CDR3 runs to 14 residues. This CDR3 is CASSFQRGNQPQHF. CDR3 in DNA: TGTGCCAGCAGTTTCCAACGCGGCAATCAGCCCCAGCATTTT.

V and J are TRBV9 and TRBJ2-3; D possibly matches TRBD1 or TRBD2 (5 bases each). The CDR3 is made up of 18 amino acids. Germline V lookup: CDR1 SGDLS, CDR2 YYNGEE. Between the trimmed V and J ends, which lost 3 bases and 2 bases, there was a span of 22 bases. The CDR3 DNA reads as TGTGCCAGCAGCGCCAACTCCAGGGACCTCACCATCACAGATACGCAGTATTTT. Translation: CASSANSRDLTITDTQYF.

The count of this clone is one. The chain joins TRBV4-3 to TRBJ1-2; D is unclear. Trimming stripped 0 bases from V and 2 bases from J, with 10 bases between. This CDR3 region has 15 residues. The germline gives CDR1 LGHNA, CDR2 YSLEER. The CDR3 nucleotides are TGCGCCAGCAGCCAAGATGAGGCAGCGAACTATGGCTACACCTTC. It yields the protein CASSQDEAANYGYTF.

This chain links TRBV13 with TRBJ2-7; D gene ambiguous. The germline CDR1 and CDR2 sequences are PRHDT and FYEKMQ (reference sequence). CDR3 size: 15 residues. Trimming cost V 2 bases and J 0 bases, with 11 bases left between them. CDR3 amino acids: CASSLYAPSSYEQYF. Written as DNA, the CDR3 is TGTGCCAGCAGCTTATACGCGCCGAGCTCCTACGAGCAGTACTTC.

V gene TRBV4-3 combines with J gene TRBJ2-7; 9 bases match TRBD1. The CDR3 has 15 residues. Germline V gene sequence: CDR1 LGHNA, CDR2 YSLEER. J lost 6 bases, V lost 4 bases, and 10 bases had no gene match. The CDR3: CASSPYGTGLTEQYF. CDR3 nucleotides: TGCGCCAGCAGCCCCTATGGGACAGGGCTCACCGAGCAGTACTTC.

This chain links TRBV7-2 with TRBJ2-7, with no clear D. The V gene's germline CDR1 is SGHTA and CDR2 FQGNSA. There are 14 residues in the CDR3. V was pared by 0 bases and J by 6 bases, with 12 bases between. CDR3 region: CASSLALDSGEQYF. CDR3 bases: TGTGCCAGCAGCTTAGCGCTCGACTCCGGCGAGCAGTACTTC.

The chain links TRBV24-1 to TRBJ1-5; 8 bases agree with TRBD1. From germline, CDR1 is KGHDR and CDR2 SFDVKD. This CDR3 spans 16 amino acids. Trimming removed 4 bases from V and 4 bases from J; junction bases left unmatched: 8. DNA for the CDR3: TGTGCCACCAGTGACACGGACAGGGCAGGGAATCAGCCCCAGCATTTT. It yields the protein CATSDTDRAGNQPQHF.

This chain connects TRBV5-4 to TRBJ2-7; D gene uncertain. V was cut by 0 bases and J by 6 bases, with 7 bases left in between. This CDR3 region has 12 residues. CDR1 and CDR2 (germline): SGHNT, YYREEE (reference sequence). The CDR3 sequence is CASSLAFREQYF. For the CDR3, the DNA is TGTGCCAGCAGCTTGGCCTTTCGCGAGCAGTACTTC.

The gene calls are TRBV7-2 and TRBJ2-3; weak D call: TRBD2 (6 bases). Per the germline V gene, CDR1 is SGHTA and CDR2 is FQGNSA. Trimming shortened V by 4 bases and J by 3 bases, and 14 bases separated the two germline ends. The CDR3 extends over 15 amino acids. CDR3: CASSSSGERTDTQYF. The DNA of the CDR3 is TGTGCCAGCAGCTCATCGGGGGAAAGGACAGATACGCAGTATTTT.

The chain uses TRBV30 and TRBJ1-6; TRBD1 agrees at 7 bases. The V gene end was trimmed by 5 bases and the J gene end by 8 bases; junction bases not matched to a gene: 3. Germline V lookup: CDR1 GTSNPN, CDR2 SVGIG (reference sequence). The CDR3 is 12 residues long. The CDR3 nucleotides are TGTGCCTGGGACAGGGTGGATTCACCCCTCCACTTT. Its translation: CAWDRVDSPLHF.

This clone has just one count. In DNA form, the CDR3 reads TGTGCCAGCAGCAAGGTGGAAAGTCAAGAGACCCAGTACTTC. This encodes CASSKVESQETQYF. The chain employs TRBV5-4 and TRBJ2-5; D remains unclear. The V and J ends lost 4 bases and 2 bases respectively, with 12 bases between them. This CDR3 has 14 residues. Per the germline V gene, CDR1 is SGHNT and CDR2 is YYREEE (reference sequence).

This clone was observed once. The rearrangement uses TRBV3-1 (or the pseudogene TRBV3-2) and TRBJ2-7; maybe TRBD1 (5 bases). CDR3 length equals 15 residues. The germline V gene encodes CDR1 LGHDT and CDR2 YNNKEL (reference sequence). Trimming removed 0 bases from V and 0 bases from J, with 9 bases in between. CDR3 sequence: CASSQDPTDSYEQYF. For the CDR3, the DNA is TGTGCCAGCAGCCAAGATCCGACAGACTCCTACGAGCAGTACTTC.

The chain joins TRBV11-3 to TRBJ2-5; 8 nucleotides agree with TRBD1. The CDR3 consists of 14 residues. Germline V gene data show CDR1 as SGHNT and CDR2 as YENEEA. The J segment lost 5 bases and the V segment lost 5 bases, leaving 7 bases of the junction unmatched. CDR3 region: CASSRYRGTETQYF. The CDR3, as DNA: TGTGCCAGCAGCCGATACAGGGGGACGGAGACCCAGTACTTC.

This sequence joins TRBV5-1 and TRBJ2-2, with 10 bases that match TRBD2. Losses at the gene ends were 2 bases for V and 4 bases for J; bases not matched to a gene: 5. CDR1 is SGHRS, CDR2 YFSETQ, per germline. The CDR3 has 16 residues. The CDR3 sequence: CASSFNSGGFTGELFF. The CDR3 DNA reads TGCGCCAGCAGCTTTAATAGCGGGGGGTTCACCGGGGAGCTGTTTTTT.

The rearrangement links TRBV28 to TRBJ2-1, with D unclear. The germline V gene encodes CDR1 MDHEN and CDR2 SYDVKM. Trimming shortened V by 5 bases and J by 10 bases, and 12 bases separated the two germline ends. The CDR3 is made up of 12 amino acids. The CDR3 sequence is CASSISDPEQFF. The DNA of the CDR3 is TGTGCCAGCAGTATCTCGGACCCGGAGCAGTTCTTC. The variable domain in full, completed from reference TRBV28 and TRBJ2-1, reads DVKVTQSSRYLVKRTGEKVFLECVQDMDHENMFWYRQDPGLGLRLIYFSYDVKMKEKGDIPEGYSVSREKKERFSLILESASTNQTSMYLCASSISDPEQFFGPGTRLTVL.

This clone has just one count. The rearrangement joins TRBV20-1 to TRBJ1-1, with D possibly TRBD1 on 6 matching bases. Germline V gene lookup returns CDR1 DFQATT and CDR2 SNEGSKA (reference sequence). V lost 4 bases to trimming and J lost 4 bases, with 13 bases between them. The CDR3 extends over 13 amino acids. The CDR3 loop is CSATEGVGTEAFF. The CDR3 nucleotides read TGCAGTGCTACTGAGGGGGTAGGCACTGAAGCTTTCTTT.

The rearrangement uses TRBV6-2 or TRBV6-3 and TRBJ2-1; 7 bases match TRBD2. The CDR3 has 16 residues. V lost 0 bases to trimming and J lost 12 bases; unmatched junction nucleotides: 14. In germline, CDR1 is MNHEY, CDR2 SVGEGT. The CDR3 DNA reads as TGTGCCAGCAGTTACTCAGGGCTAGCGGACTTAAGAGGGCAGTTCTTC. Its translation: CASSYSGLADLRGQFF.

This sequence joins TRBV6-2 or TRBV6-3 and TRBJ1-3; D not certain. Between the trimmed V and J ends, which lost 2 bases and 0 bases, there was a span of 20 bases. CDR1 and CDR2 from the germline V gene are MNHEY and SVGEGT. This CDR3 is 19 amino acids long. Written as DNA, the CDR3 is TGTGCCAGCAGTTACCGAGGCTTAGAGGCGGAACTCTCTGGAAACACCATATATTTT. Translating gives CASSYRGLEAELSGNTIYF.

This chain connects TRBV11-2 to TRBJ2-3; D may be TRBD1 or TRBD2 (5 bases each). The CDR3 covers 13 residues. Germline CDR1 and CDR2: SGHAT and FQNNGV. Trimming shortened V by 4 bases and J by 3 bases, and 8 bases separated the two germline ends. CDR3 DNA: TGTGCCAGCAGCTGGGGACCGACAGATACGCAGTATTTT. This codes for CASSWGPTDTQYF.

CDR3 DNA: TGTGCCAGCAGCCTCAAAGGGACTAGGCTGACAGATACGCAGTATTTT. Translation gives CASSLKGTRLTDTQYF. The chain recombines TRBV4-2 with TRBJ2-3; 8 bases align to TRBD2. Germline CDR1 LGHNA, CDR2 YNFKEQ. The length of the CDR3 is 16 residues. V was clipped by 4 bases and J by 3 bases; unmatched bases: 9.

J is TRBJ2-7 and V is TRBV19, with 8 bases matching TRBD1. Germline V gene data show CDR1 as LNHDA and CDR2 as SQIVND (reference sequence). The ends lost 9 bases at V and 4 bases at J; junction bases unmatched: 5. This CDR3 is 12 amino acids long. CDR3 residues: CARGQGLYEQYF. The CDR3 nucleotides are TGTGCCAGAGGACAGGGTCTGTACGAGCAGTACTTC.

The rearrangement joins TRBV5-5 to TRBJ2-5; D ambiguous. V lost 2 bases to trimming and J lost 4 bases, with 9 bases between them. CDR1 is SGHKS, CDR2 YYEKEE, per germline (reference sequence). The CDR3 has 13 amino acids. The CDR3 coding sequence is TGTGCCAGCAGCTTATCAATTCTAGAGACCCAGTACTTC. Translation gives CASSLSILETQYF.

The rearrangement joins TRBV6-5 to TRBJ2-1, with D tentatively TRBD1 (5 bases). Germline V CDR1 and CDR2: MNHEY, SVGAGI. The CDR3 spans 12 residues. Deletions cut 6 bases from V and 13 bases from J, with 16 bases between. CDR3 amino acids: CASRDNRVDQFF. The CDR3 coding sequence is TGTGCCAGCAGGGACAATCGGGTCGATCAGTTCTTC.

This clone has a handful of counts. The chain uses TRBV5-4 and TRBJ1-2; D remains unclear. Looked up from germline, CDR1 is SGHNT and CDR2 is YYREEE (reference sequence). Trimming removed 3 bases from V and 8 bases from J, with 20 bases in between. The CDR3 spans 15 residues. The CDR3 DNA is TGTGCCAGCAGCTGGCCCGGGGAAGGTTTGTGGGGCTACACCTTC. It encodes CASSWPGEGLWGYTF.

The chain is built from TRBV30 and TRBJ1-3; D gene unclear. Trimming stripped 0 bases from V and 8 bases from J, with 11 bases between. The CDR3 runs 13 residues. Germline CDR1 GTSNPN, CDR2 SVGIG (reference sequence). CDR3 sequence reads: CAWSVNSGDTIYF. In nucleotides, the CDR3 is TGTGCCTGGAGTGTAAATTCGGGAGACACCATATATTTT.

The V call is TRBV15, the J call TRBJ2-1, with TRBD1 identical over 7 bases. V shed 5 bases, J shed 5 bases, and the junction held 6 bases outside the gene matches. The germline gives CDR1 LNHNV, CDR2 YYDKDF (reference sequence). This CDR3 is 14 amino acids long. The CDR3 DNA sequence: TGTGCCACCAGCGCCGGGACAGCCAACAATGAGCAGTTCTTC. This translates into CATSAGTANNEQFF.

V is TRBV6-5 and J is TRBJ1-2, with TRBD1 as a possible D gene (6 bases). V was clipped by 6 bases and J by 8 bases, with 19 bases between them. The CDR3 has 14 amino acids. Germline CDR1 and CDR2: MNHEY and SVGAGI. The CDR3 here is CASRLYREDGGYTF. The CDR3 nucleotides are TGTGCCAGCAGATTATACAGGGAGGATGGGGGCTACACCTTC.

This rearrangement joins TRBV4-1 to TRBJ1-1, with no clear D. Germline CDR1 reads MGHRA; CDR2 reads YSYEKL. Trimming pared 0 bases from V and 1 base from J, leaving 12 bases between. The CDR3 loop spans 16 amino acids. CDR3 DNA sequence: TGCGCCAGCAGCCAAGATGGAGCCGCGGGGAACACTGAAGCTTTCTTT. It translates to CASSQDGAAGNTEAFF.

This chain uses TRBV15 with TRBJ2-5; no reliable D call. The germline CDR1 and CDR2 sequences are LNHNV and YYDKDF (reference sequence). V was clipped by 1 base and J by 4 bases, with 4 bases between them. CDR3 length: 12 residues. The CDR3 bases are TGTGCCACCAGCAGAGGGCTAGAGACCCAGTACTTC. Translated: CATSRGLETQYF. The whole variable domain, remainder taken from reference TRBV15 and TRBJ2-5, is DAMVIQNPRYQVTQFGKPVTLSCSQTLNHNVMYWYQQKSSQAPKLLFHYYDKDFNNEADTPDNFQSRRPNTSFCFLDIRSPGLGDTAMYLCATSRGLETQYFGPGTRLLVL.